These T cell receptor beta chains were read from a single sample in a study of brain metastases from non-small cell lung cancer. The protocol was immunoSEQ multiplex PCR, while the TCRdb copy is restricted to in-frame clones and leaves out a portion. This sample has about 1,600 clones; about four fifths occur once, and the top ten carry 8.5% to 10%. The sequencing sample was made of tumor-adjacent normal tissue. The origin of the receptors is a donor aged 40 or older with non-small cell lung cancer. CDR3s include the opening cysteine and the closing phenylalanine or tryptophan. The D gene is left open where the match is weak. Clone size appears in some rows only: once, few, many, or a class for an expanded clone.

D,size,V,J,CDR3,DNA
-,-,TRBV19,TRBJ1-2,CASTSVAYGYTF,TGTGCCAGTACCAGCGTTGCCTATGGCTACACCTTC
-,-,TRBV30,TRBJ2-5,CAWSPGAPRRGETQYF,TGTGCCTGGAGTCCCGGGGCCCCGAGGCGGGGAGAGACCCAGTACTTC
-,-,TRBV6-5,TRBJ1-2,CASSNGNYGYTF,TGTGCCAGCAGTAACGGAAACTATGGCTACACCTTC
-,-,TRBV6-5,TRBJ1-6,CASSYSGKNSPLHF,TGTGCCAGCAGTTACTCAGGTAAAAATTCACCCCTCCACTTT
-,few,TRBV3-1/TRBV3-2,TRBJ2-1,CASSSRAGTGKFF,TGTGCCAGCAGCTCCCGAGCCGGGACTGGGAAGTTCTTC
TRBD1,-,TRBV5-4,TRBJ2-1,CASSFLMTGGSYNEQFF,TGTGCCAGCAGCTTTTTAATGACAGGGGGCTCCTACAATGAGCAGTTCTTC
-,-,TRBV2,TRBJ1-6,CASSPLTGIHF,TGTGCCAGCAGTCCGCTGACGGGGATCCACTTT
TRBD1,-,TRBV28,TRBJ1-3,CASSWDRLGNTIYF,TGTGCCAGCAGCTGGGACAGGCTAGGAAACACCATATATTTT
-,large,TRBV19,TRBJ1-4,CASSNTGRINEKLFF,TGTGCCAGTAGTAACACGGGACGGATTAATGAAAAACTGTTTTTT
TRBD1,-,TRBV28,TRBJ2-1,CASSPRTGGDWKTLF,TGTGCCAGCAGTCCAAGGACAGGGGGCGATTGGAAGACCCTCTTC
-,-,TRBV5-3,TRBJ2-6,CARPDPVVNKSGHVLTF,TGTGCCAGACCTGACCCAGTGGTGAACAAGTCGGGCCACGTCCTGACTTTC
-,once,TRBV2,TRBJ1-1,CASSVEGTEAFF,TGTGCCAGCAGTGTTGAAGGCACTGAAGCTTTCTTT
TRBD1,-,TRBV6-5,TRBJ2-7,CASSYIGQAYEQYF,TGTGCCAGCAGTTATATTGGACAGGCCTACGAGCAGTATTTC
-,-,TRBV4-2,TRBJ1-6,CASSQGRDSPLHF,TGTGCCAGCAGCCAAGGGAGGGATTCACCCCTCCACTTT
-,-,TRBV2,TRBJ1-6,CASSVRNSNSPLHF,TGTGCCAGCAGTGTAAGGAACTCCAATTCACCCCTCCACTTT
-,-,TRBV18,TRBJ2-1,CASSPFVGDIGNEQFF,TGTGCCAGCTCACCATTTGTAGGAGATATTGGGAATGAGCAGTTCTTC
-,-,TRBV27,TRBJ2-7,CASSRTMGYEQYF,TGTGCCAGCAGTCGCACCATGGGCTACGAGCAGTACTTC
TRBD1,hyperexpanded,TRBV6-5,TRBJ2-1,CASSYEQGAWEQFF,TGTGCCAGCAGTTACGAACAGGGGGCTTGGGAGCAGTTCTTC
-,-,TRBV7-9,TRBJ2-4,CASSQGAHGAKNIQYF,TGTGCCAGCAGCCAAGGGGCACACGGAGCCAAAAACATTCAGTACTTC
-,-,TRBV7-6,TRBJ2-3,CASSLAGAGAQYF,TGTGCCAGCAGCTTAGCGGGGGCAGGGGCGCAGTATTTT
-,-,TRBV19,TRBJ1-5,CASTTGPTYGNQPQHF,TGTGCCAGTACCACGGGGCCAACTTACGGCAATCAGCCCCAGCATTTT
TRBD1,-,TRBV18,TRBJ1-6,CASSPDRTNSPLHF,TGTGCCAGCTCACCGGACAGGACCAATTCACCCCTCCACTTT
TRBD2,few,TRBV19,TRBJ2-1,CASSIVSGASEQFF,TGTGCCAGTAGTATAGTTAGCGGGGCCAGCGAGCAGTTCTTC
-,-,TRBV3-1/TRBV3-2,TRBJ2-7,CASSQGGGGDSYEQYF,TGTGCCAGCAGCCAGGGAGGGGGAGGGGACTCCTACGAGCAGTACTTC
-,-,TRBV6-6,TRBJ2-1,CASSDPYLNEQFF,TGTGCCAGCAGCGACCCTTACTTGAATGAGCAGTTCTTC
-,-,TRBV5-6,TRBJ1-4,CASSADGGLDEKLFF,TGTGCCAGCAGCGCTGACGGAGGACTTGATGAAAAACTGTTTTTT
-,-,TRBV19,TRBJ2-4,CASQINSGPINIQYF,TGTGCCAGTCAGATCAACTCGGGACCGATAAACATTCAGTACTTC
-,-,TRBV5-1,TRBJ2-2,CASSLGGAGELFF,TGCGCCAGCAGCTTGGGGGGAGCCGGGGAGCTGTTTTTT
TRBD1,-,TRBV30,TRBJ2-3,CAWSWDRGADTQYF,TGTGCCTGGAGTTGGGACAGGGGCGCAGATACGCAGTATTTT
-,once,TRBV7-2,TRBJ2-3,CASSLGHSTDTQYF,TGTGCCAGCAGCTTAGGACACTCCACAGATACGCAGTATTTT
-,-,TRBV16,TRBJ1-4,CASSPTSWEKLFF,TGTGCCAGCAGTCCCACAAGTTGGGAAAAACTGTTTTTT
TRBD1,few,TRBV28,TRBJ1-5,CASSPTGLGNQPQHF,TGTGCCAGCAGTCCGACAGGGTTAGGCAATCAGCCCCAGCATTTT
-,few,TRBV9,TRBJ2-1,CASSVEDASSYNEQFF,TGTGCCAGCAGCGTAGAGGACGCCAGCTCCTACAATGAGCAGTTCTTC
TRBD1,-,TRBV14,TRBJ2-7,CASSHLDRRWDRQYF,TGTGCCAGCAGCCACCTGGACAGGCGGTGGGATCGTCAGTACTTC
-,-,TRBV24-1,TRBJ1-2,CATSDLFRTYGYTF,TGTGCCACTAGTGATTTGTTTCGGACCTATGGCTACACCTTC
-,-,TRBV7-8,TRBJ2-1,CASSLGGQSNEQFF,TGTGCCAGCAGCTTAGGAGGACAATCCAATGAGCAGTTCTTC
TRBD1,-,TRBV11-1,TRBJ2-7,CASSDGGTGIYEQYF,TGTGCCAGCAGCGACGGCGGGACAGGGATCTACGAGCAGTACTTC
-,-,TRBV19,TRBJ2-3,CASSIQRADTQYF,TGTGCCAGTAGTATCCAGCGCGCAGATACGCAGTATTTT
-,-,TRBV7-9,TRBJ2-7,CASSDPGTYEQYF,TGTGCCAGCAGCGACCCCGGGACTTACGAGCAGTACTTC
-,-,TRBV24-1,TRBJ2-2,CATSDHRRSGELFF,TGTGCCACCAGTGACCACCGGAGGTCCGGGGAGCTGTTTTTT
-,-,TRBV12-3/TRBV12-4,TRBJ2-5,CASSLGQKETQYF,TGTGCCAGCAGCCTCGGACAGAAGGAGACCCAGTACTTC
-,few,TRBV6-6,TRBJ2-2,CAIGIAGELFF,TGTGCCATTGGGATAGCCGGGGAGCTGTTTTTT
TRBD1,-,TRBV24-1,TRBJ2-1,CATRQGAGNEQFF,TGTGCCACCAGGCAGGGGGCGGGTAATGAGCAGTTCTTC
-,-,TRBV28,TRBJ1-6,CASSSVNSPLHF,TGTGCCAGCAGTTCCGTTAATTCACCCCTCCACTTT
-,-,TRBV7-3,TRBJ2-3,CASSLKGADTQYF,TGTGCCAGCAGCTTAAAAGGAGCAGATACGCAGTATTTT